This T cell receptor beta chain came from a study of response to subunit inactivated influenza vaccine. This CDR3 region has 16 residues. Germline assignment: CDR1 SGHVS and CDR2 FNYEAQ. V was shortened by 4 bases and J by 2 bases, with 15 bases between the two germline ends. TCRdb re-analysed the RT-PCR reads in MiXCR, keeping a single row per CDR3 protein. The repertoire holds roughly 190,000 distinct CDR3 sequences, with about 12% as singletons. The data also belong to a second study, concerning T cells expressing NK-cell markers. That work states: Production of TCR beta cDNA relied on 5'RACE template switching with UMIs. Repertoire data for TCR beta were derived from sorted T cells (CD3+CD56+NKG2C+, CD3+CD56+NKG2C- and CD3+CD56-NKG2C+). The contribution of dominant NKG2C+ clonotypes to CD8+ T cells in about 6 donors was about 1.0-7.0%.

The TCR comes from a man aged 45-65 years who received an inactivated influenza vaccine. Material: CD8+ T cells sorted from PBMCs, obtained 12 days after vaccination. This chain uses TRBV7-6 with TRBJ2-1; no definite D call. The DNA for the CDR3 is TGTGCCAGCAGCTCAAACATACGTCGGCCCTACAATGAGCAGTTCTTC. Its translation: CASSSNIRRPYNEQFF.